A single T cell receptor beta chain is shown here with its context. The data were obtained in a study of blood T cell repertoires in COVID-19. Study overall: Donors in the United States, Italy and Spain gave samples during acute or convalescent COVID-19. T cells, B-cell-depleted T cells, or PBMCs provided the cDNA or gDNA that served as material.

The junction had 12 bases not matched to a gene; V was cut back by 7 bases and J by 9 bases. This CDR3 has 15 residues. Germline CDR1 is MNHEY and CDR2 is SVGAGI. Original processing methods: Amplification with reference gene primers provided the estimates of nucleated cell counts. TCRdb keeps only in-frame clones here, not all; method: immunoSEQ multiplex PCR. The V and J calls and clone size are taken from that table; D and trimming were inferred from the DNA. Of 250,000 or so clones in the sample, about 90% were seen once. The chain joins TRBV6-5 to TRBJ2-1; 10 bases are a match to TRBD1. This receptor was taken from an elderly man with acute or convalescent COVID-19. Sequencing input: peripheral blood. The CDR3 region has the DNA TGTGCCAGCAAGGGTCCGAGACAGGGGGCGCGTGAGCAGTTCTTC. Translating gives CASKGPRQGAREQFF.